This entry describes one T cell receptor beta chain. The sample comes from a study of sequential checkpoint blockade in melanoma. The method was immunoSEQ multiplex PCR; TCRdb's version includes in-frame clones alone and lacks a portion of them. Among over 9,000 clones listed, around three quarters were seen once. Treatment described: randomized to nivolumab then ipilimumab (arm A) or the reverse (arm B). In germline, CDR1 is SEHNR, CDR2 FQNEAQ (reference sequence). The length of the CDR3 is 16 residues. With 3 bases removed from V and 2 bases from J, the gap between germline ends came to 16 bases. The chain is built from TRBV7-9 and TRBJ1-1; tentatively, D is TRBD1 (6 bases). The sequencing used CD8+ T cells sorted from blood (inferred from file names), collected from a patient given nivolumab and ipilimumab in sequence. This clonotype was sampled from a human donor with melanoma. DNA for the CDR3: TGTGCCAGCAGCTTTACAGGGAGGGGTGGTAACACTGAAGCTTTCTTT. Its protein product is CASSFTGRGGNTEAFF.